What follows are 32 T cell receptor beta chains derived from one specimen sequenced in a study of blood T cell repertoires in COVID-19. TCRdb keeps only in-frame clones here, not all; method: immunoSEQ multiplex PCR. The sample lists 230,000 or so clones, approximately 80% occurring once. Sequencing was done on a sample of peripheral blood. These receptors all come from a man aged 40-49 years who had recovered from COVID-19.

The V gene is TRBV4-1, the J gene TRBJ2-5; D unclear. From germline, CDR1 is MGHRA and CDR2 YSYEKL. V shed 4 bases and J shed 1 base, with 13 bases lying between them. The CDR3 has 15 residues. The CDR3 spells CASSPRVQSQETQYF. CDR3 bases: TGCGCCAGCAGCCCTCGGGTCCAGAGCCAAGAGACCCAGTACTTC.

The rearrangement uses TRBV5-6 and TRBJ2-5, with TRBD1 as a possible D gene (5 bases). The CDR3 has 14 amino acids. Germline CDR1 reads SGHDT; CDR2 reads YYEEEE. V lost 2 bases and J lost 4, with 12 bases in between. This chain's CDR3 is CASSFNQGRETQYF. CDR3 bases: TGTGCCAGCAGCTTTAATCAGGGTCGAGAGACCCAGTACTTC.

The V call is TRBV10-3, the J call TRBJ2-7; D might be TRBD2 (5 bases). The CDR3 has 15 amino acids. Germline V gene lookup returns CDR1 ENHRY and CDR2 SYGVKD. V lost 6 bases, J lost 2 bases, and 17 bases lay in between. The CDR3 is CAISERQSGPYEQYF. CDR3 bases: TGTGCCATCAGCGAGCGGCAGAGCGGACCCTACGAGCAGTACTTC.

This rearrangement joins TRBV28 to TRBJ1-2; D remains ambiguous. The V end lost 1 base, the J end lost 7 bases, and 4 bases lay between the germline ends. Germline V lookup: CDR1 MDHEN, CDR2 SYDVKM. The CDR3 has 11 amino acids. CDR3 region: CASSLYGGYTF. The DNA for the CDR3 is TGTGCCAGCAGTTTATACGGTGGCTACACCTTC.

The chain links TRBV7-2 to TRBJ1-2; a possible D gene is TRBD1 (6 bases). V lost 1 base, J lost 4 bases, and 10 bases lay in between. This CDR3 is built from 14 residues. CDR1 SGHTA and CDR2 FQGNSA come from the germline V gene. The CDR3 DNA follows: TGTGCCAGCAGCTTAGGGCAGGGGCCCTATGGCTACACCTTC. Translating gives CASSLGQGPYGYTF.

V gene TRBV6-2 or TRBV6-3 combines with J gene TRBJ2-3, with D perhaps matching TRBD2 (6 bases). Germline lookup yields CDR1 MNHEY and CDR2 SVGEGT. The CDR3 length is 18 residues. Trimming cost V 0 bases and J 2 bases, with 18 bases left between them. CDR3 in amino acids: CASSYSNTDLAPTDTQYF. CDR3 in DNA: TGTGCCAGCAGTTACTCGAATACTGACCTAGCGCCCACAGATACGCAGTATTTT.

The rearrangement joins TRBV9 to TRBJ2-3; perhaps TRBD2 as D (6 bases). The V gene lost 0 bases and the J gene lost 6 bases, with 14 bases spanning the gap. The germline V gene encodes CDR1 SGDLS and CDR2 YYNGEE. The CDR3 runs 15 residues. The CDR3 protein is CASSVDGSSRDTQYF. In nucleotides, the CDR3 is TGTGCCAGCAGCGTAGACGGGAGTTCACGTGATACGCAGTATTTT.

This rearrangement joins TRBV6-5 to TRBJ2-1; D gene unclear. The CDR3 totals 13 residues. V dropped 2 bases and J dropped 10 bases, with 12 bases sitting between them. Per the germline V gene, CDR1 is MNHEY and CDR2 is SVGAGI. The CDR3 sequence: CASSYEYSREQFF. The CDR3 nucleotides are TGTGCCAGCAGTTACGAGTATTCCAGGGAGCAGTTCTTC.

This chain links TRBV15 with TRBJ1-1; 12 bases are a match to TRBD1. There are 16 residues in the CDR3. Germline V lookup: CDR1 LNHNV, CDR2 YYDKDF (reference sequence). Trimming removed 8 bases from V and 9 bases from J; junction bases left unmatched: 16. CDR3 coding DNA: TGTGCCACCGGTTCCGGCGGGACAGGGGGCAATGATAAAGCTTTCTTT. Amino acids: CATGSGGTGGNDKAFF.

This rearrangement joins TRBV10-2 to TRBJ2-1, with TRBD1 matching over 9 bases. CDR1 and CDR2 from the germline V gene are WSHSY and SAAADI. V gave up 6 bases and J gave up 6 bases; unmatched junction bases: 12. CDR3 length: 16 residues. The CDR3, as DNA: TGCGCCAGCAGGATACACAGGGGGCGGGGTCCCAATGAGCAGTTCTTC. Protein: CASRIHRGRGPNEQFF.

This clone was observed a handful of times. The chain links TRBV2 to TRBJ1-2, with 11 bases aligning to TRBD1. The V segment lost 7 bases and the J segment 7 bases; nucleotides outside the gene matches: 8. Looked up from germline, CDR1 is SNHLY and CDR2 is FYNNEI. This CDR3 region has 14 residues. CDR3 nucleotide sequence: TGTGCCAGCATCGGGACAGGGGGAAGCGGTGGCTACACCTTC. Translating it yields CASIGTGGSGGYTF.

On this clone itself: The junction shows a germline mismatch at one end, possibly a read error. The rearrangement uses TRBV3-1 (or the pseudogene TRBV3-2) and TRBJ2-3, with 7 bases matching TRBD2. CDR3 length: 17 residues. Looked up from germline, CDR1 is LGHDT and CDR2 is YNNKEL (reference sequence). The chain's CDR3 is CASCQNKGGGSTDTQYF. CDR3 coding DNA: TGTGCCAGCTGCCAGAATAAGGGCGGGGGATCCACAGATACGCAGTATTTT.

This chain joins TRBV7-2 and TRBJ2-1; 7 bases map to TRBD2. Losses at the gene ends were 3 bases for V and 6 bases for J; bases not matched to a gene: 17. Germline V gene lookup returns CDR1 SGHTA and CDR2 FQGNSA. This CDR3 region has 18 residues. CDR3 nucleotide sequence: TGTGCCAGCAGCTTTACCGGGACTACTTCTTTAGGGACCAATGAGCAGTTCTTC. Its translation is CASSFTGTTSLGTNEQFF.

The chain links TRBV27 to TRBJ1-2; D gene unclear. CDR3 length: 14 residues. Trimming stripped 2 bases from V and 7 bases from J, with 14 bases between. The V gene's germline CDR1 is MNHEY and CDR2 SMNVEV (reference sequence). Written as DNA, the CDR3 is TGTGCCAGCAGTTTACGATATGTCGGTGGTGGCTACACCTTC. It yields the protein CASSLRYVGGGYTF.

The V and J genes are TRBV5-1 and TRBJ1-2, with 8 bases lining up with TRBD1. Unmatched junction bases numbered 1, after V lost 0 bases and J lost 6 bases. CDR3 length equals 13 residues. Germline CDR1 is SGHRS and CDR2 is YFSETQ. The CDR3 DNA is TGCGCCAGCAGCTTGGGGACAGGGAATGGCTACACCTTC. Protein sequence: CASSLGTGNGYTF.

The rearrangement uses TRBV30 and TRBJ1-1; no definite D call. The germline V gene has CDR1 GTSNPN and CDR2 SVGIG (reference sequence). Trimming pared 7 bases from V and 3 bases from J, leaving 15 bases between. This CDR3 has 13 amino acids. The CDR3 coding sequence is TGTGCCTTGGCTTTAGAGGGAGACACTGAAGCTTTCTTT. Its translation: CALALEGDTEAFF.

V and J are TRBV6-2 or TRBV6-3 and TRBJ1-2, with 8 bases aligning to TRBD1. This CDR3 contains 14 residues. Germline V CDR1 and CDR2: MNHEY, SVGEGT. The trim removed 4 bases at V and 4 bases at J, leaving 5 bases unmatched. In nucleotides, the CDR3 is TGTGCCAGCAGTTCTTCTGGGACAGGCTATGGCTACACCTTC. Its translation: CASSSSGTGYGYTF.

V gene TRBV27 combines with J gene TRBJ1-2; 7 bases are shared with TRBD1. The CDR3 length is 14 residues. Germline V CDR1 and CDR2: MNHEY, SMNVEV (reference sequence). The ends lost 3 bases at V and 7 bases at J; junction bases unmatched: 8. The CDR3 DNA is TGTGCCAGCAGTTTTGACAGGGTCTCGGGTGGCTACACCTTC. Translating gives CASSFDRVSGGYTF.

This chain joins TRBV27 and TRBJ2-3; D is uncertain. Germline CDR1 MNHEY, CDR2 SMNVEV (reference sequence). The CDR3 spans 13 residues. Trimming pared 6 bases from V and 2 bases from J, leaving 9 bases between. CDR3 sequence reads: CASRTGFTDTQYF. Here the CDR3 DNA reads TGTGCCAGCAGGACTGGTTTCACAGATACGCAGTATTTT.

The chain couples TRBV7-8 to TRBJ1-2; TRBD1 aligns across 7 bases. V was clipped by 2 bases and J by 8 bases; unmatched bases: 5. CDR1 is SGHVS, CDR2 FQNEAQ, per germline. The CDR3 has 13 residues. Written as DNA, the CDR3 is TGTGCCAGCAGCTTACGAGGGGGCCGAGGCTACACCTTC. Its protein is CASSLRGGRGYTF.

The V call is TRBV18, the J call TRBJ2-7, with 7 bases lining up with TRBD1. The germline CDR1 and CDR2 sequences are KGHSH and LQKENI. Trimming at V came to 3 bases and at J to 3 bases, leaving 5 bases not matched to a gene. This CDR3 comprises 14 residues. The CDR3 region is CASSPRDSYYEQYF. In DNA form, the CDR3 reads TGTGCCAGCTCACCCAGGGACAGCTACTACGAGCAGTACTTC.

The chain is built from TRBV14 and TRBJ2-7; unclear D gene. The CDR3 spans 13 residues. Trimming left V 2 bases short and J 6 bases short, with 11 bases between. The germline gives CDR1 SGHDN, CDR2 FVKESK. CDR3 sequence (DNA): TGTGCCAGCAGCCAACAAGGCCCGGGCGAGCAGTACTTC. Protein product: CASSQQGPGEQYF.

The genes are TRBV5-6 and TRBJ1-6; D is unclear. Germline V CDR1 and CDR2: SGHDT, YYEEEE. Trimming took 4 bases from V and 7 from J, leaving 6 bases between them. The CDR3 sequence is 12 residues long. CDR3 sequence: CASSAGNSPLHF. The CDR3, as DNA: TGTGCCAGCAGCGCGGGCAATTCACCCCTCCACTTT.

This sequence joins TRBV10-1 and TRBJ2-2; the match to TRBD1 covers 7 bases. The germline gives CDR1 WNHNN, CDR2 SYGVQD (reference sequence). The CDR3 is 14 residues long. V was clipped by 6 bases and J by 4 bases; unmatched bases: 5. The CDR3 loop reads CASRWDRLTGELFF. In nucleotides, the CDR3 is TGCGCCAGCAGGTGGGACAGACTCACCGGGGAGCTGTTTTTT.

This clone was counted a few times. The V call is TRBV5-6, the J call TRBJ1-1; D is perhaps TRBD1 (5 bases). CDR1 is SGHDT and CDR2 is YYEEEE in the germline V gene. This CDR3 spans 12 amino acids. V was shortened by 5 bases and J by 10 bases, with 15 bases between the two germline ends. For the CDR3, the DNA is TGTGCCAGCAGTTATGCTGGGGGGAGAGCTTTCTTT. Translating gives CASSYAGGRAFF.

The V and J genes are TRBV10-3 and TRBJ1-5, with D perhaps matching TRBD1 (6 bases). Trimming removed 4 bases at V and 0 bases at J, with 16 bases between. Per the germline V gene, CDR1 is ENHRY and CDR2 is SYGVKD. The CDR3 runs 17 residues. Here the CDR3 reads CAISAQGGGSSNQPQHF. The CDR3 DNA sequence: TGTGCCATCAGTGCACAGGGTGGGGGATCTAGCAATCAGCCCCAGCATTTT.

V and J are TRBV12-5 and TRBJ2-4, with TRBD2 matching 10 bases. Germline loops: CDR1 LGHNT, CDR2 FRNRAP. This CDR3 region has 16 residues. The trim removed 2 bases at V and 1 base at J, leaving 2 bases unmatched. CDR3 protein: CASGLMTSGAKNIQYF. The CDR3 DNA reads as TGTGCTAGTGGTTTGATGACTAGCGGGGCCAAAAACATTCAGTACTTC.

CDR3 nucleotide sequence: TGCAGCGTTTCCCTAGCGGGAGTGGTGCGGTTCTTC. Its translation: CSVSLAGVVRFF. J is TRBJ2-1 and V is TRBV29-1, with 10 bases matching TRBD2. The CDR3 is 12 residues long. Trimming removed 5 bases from V and 15 bases from J; junction bases left unmatched: 10. Looked up from germline, CDR1 is SQVTM and CDR2 is ANQGSEA.

This chain connects TRBV2 to TRBJ1-5, with 7 bases lining up with TRBD1. The CDR3 spans 16 residues. The V gene end was trimmed by 4 bases and the J gene end by 5 bases; junction bases not matched to a gene: 11. The V gene's germline CDR1 is SNHLY and CDR2 FYNNEI. CDR3 coding DNA: TGTGCCAGCAGTGGCCGCCCCGGGACAGTCTATCAGCCCCAGCATTTT. This sequence encodes CASSGRPGTVYQPQHF.

This chain connects TRBV11-2 to TRBJ2-2, with D maybe TRBD2 (6 bases). Germline V gene sequence: CDR1 SGHAT, CDR2 FQNNGV. CDR3 length: 14 residues. Trimming stripped 0 bases from V and 7 bases from J, with 9 bases between. CDR3 amino acids: CASSLDPGGGELFF. CDR3 DNA: TGTGCCAGCAGCTTAGATCCCGGGGGCGGGGAGCTGTTTTTT.

The chain has TRBV6-5 and TRBJ1-2; D is possibly TRBD1 (5 bases). The CDR3 has 15 residues. V shed 6 bases and J shed 6 bases, with 20 bases lying between them. Germline V lookup: CDR1 MNHEY, CDR2 SVGAGI. The CDR3 bases are TGTGCCAGCAGCTCACTACTCAGGGATGCAGATGGCTACACCTTC. Its translation is CASSSLLRDADGYTF.

The table lists this clone with many counts. The chain links TRBV19 to TRBJ1-5, with D perhaps TRBD1 (6 bases). CDR3 length: 17 amino acids. Trimming shortened V by 5 bases and J by 2 bases, and 19 bases separated the two germline ends. Germline CDR1 is LNHDA and CDR2 is SQIVND (reference sequence). Here the CDR3 reads CASSPDGQIVGNQPQHF. CDR3 in DNA: TGTGCCAGTAGTCCGGACGGACAGATCGTAGGCAATCAGCCCCAGCATTTT.